This record looks at one T cell receptor beta chain sequence and its context. The specificity of this receptor is unknown. Base-call qualities are not available, and no considerably larger clone is one nucleotide away. The CDR3 holds 14 amino acids from the cysteine to the phenylalanine. CDR3 DNA is the only sequence kept; it has 42 bases, read in frame from the first base. V lost 5 bases and J lost 8 bases; the stretch between them is 13 bases long. Via the germline V gene, CDR1 is SNHLY and CDR2 FYNNEI. The entry originates in a study of T cell changes during pregnancy in multiple sclerosis (dated by TCRdb to about 2019). Broadly, across the study: The study examined how the T cell repertoire changed over the course of pregnancy in women with multiple sclerosis.

Receptor amplification or capture employed the immunoSEQ multiplex PCR assay. Entries here come from immuneACCESS through TCRdb and include only in-frame sequences with V and J called. Some clones fail to appear in such tables; in the studies checked, an unresolved V gene covers under half of the shortfall, and the cause of the remainder is unknown. Within this sample are approximately 84,000 clones, with about 95% of them counted one time only. The ten largest clones capture about 2.5% of the sample. The receptor was derived from a female donor with multiple sclerosis, enrolled in a pregnancy study. This material consisted of peripheral blood, taken in the third trimester of pregnancy. Recombination linked TRBV2 to TRBJ1-6, and TRBD1 may be the D gene, going by 6 matching bases. The CDR3 loop reads CASSSGQWDSPLHF. DNA sequence: TGTGCCAGCAGTTCGGGACAATGGGATTCACCCCTCCACTTT.